Below, 32 T cell receptor beta chains from the same sample are listed, as sequenced in a study of blood T cell repertoires in COVID-19. Profiled with immunoSEQ multiplex PCR; TCRdb holds only in-frame clones, not every one. Here the sample spans 300,000 to 350,000 clones, roughly nine tenths being singletons. The sequenced sample consisted of PBMCs or T cells enriched from blood (not recorded which). Every receptor here comes from a woman aged 30 to 39 who had recovered from COVID-19.

The V and J genes are TRBV5-5 and TRBJ2-3; 12 nucleotides agree with TRBD1. The junction had 7 bases not matched to a gene; V was cut back by 3 bases and J by 5 bases. The length of the CDR3 is 16 residues. Germline CDR1 is SGHKS and CDR2 is YYEKEE (reference sequence). This chain's CDR3 is CASSSGQGAFLDTQYF. The DNA for the CDR3 is TGTGCCAGCAGCTCGGGACAGGGGGCCTTTTTAGATACGCAGTATTTT. The full variable domain, its missing parts supplied by reference TRBV5-5 and TRBJ2-3, is DAGVTQSPTHLIKTRGQQVTLRCSPISGHKSVSWYQQVLGQGPQFIFQYYEKEERGRGNFPDRFSARQFPNYSSELNVNALLLGDSALYLCASSSGQGAFLDTQYFGPGTRLTVL.

This clone appeared once. The gene calls are TRBV10-3 and TRBJ2-7, with TRBD2 identical over 10 bases. Germline trimming cut 11 bases from V and 0 bases from J; bases unmatched to any gene: 16. Germline V gene data show CDR1 as ENHRY and CDR2 as SYGVKD. CDR3 length: 17 residues. CDR3 loop: CASSGGDSGRASYEQYF. For the CDR3, the DNA is TGTGCCTCCTCGGGGGGGGACAGCGGGAGGGCCTCCTACGAGCAGTACTTC.

The chain has TRBV7-3 and TRBJ2-3, with a weak D call TRBD1 (9 bases). V was pared by 5 bases and J by 4 bases, with 22 bases between. CDR3 length equals 17 residues. CDR1 SGHTA and CDR2 FQGTGA come from the germline V gene. CDR3 loop: CASSPQAGGQGPDTQYF. The CDR3, as DNA: TGTGCCAGCAGCCCCCAGGCGGGGGGACAGGGACCAGATACGCAGTATTTT.

The chain uses TRBV3-1 (or the pseudogene TRBV3-2) and TRBJ2-1; 12 bases agree with TRBD2. The germline CDR1 and CDR2 sequences are LGHDT and YNNKEL (reference sequence). This CDR3 comprises 16 residues. The V segment lost 4 bases and the J segment 9 bases; nucleotides outside the gene matches: 10. The CDR3 sequence is CASSLHSGTSGPEQFF. The DNA of the CDR3 is TGTGCCAGCAGCCTCCACTCCGGGACTAGCGGGCCTGAGCAGTTCTTC.

The V and J genes are TRBV21-1 and TRBJ2-7; the D call TRBD1 from the table was never checked on the DNA. TRBV21-1 is assigned pseudogene status. The CDR3 extends over 14 amino acids. CDR3 amino acids: CASSKEPGHYEQYF. For the CDR3, the DNA is TGTGCCAGCAGCAAAGAGCCGGGACACTACGAGCAGTACTTC.

The chain uses TRBV2 and TRBJ1-6, with 8 bases aligning to TRBD1. Germline V CDR1 and CDR2: SNHLY, FYNNEI. V lost 6 bases to trimming and J lost 10 bases; unmatched junction nucleotides: 8. The length of the CDR3 is 14 residues. The CDR3 region is CASSRQGLISPLHF. CDR3 DNA sequence: TGTGCCAGCAGCAGACAGGGGTTGATCTCACCCCTCCACTTT. The full variable domain, in which reference TRBV2 and TRBJ1-6 provide the parts outside the CDR3, is EPEVTQTPSHQVTQMGQEVILRCVPISNHLYFYWYRQILGQKVEFLVSFYNNEISEKSEIFDDQFSVERPDGSNFTLKIRSTKLEDSAMYFCASSRQGLISPLHFGNGTRLTVT.

This chain joins TRBV7-3 and TRBJ2-1; no clear D gene. In germline, CDR1 is SGHTA, CDR2 FQGTGA. V was clipped by 4 bases and J by 7 bases, with 11 bases between them. The CDR3 extends over 13 amino acids. This chain's CDR3 is CASSSSHGNEQFF. The CDR3, as DNA: TGTGCCAGCAGCTCAAGCCACGGTAATGAGCAGTTCTTC.

The chain recombines TRBV27 with TRBJ1-1; TRBD1 is a possible D gene (5 bases). V gave up 2 bases and J gave up 0 bases, with 7 bases separating them. The CDR3 spans 14 residues. Germline lookup yields CDR1 MNHEY and CDR2 SMNVEV (reference sequence). This CDR3 reads CASSLRQLNTEAFF. CDR3 nucleotide sequence: TGTGCCAGCAGTTTAAGACAGTTGAACACTGAAGCTTTCTTT.

The J gene is TRBJ2-2, the V gene TRBV29-1; a possible D gene is TRBD1 (5 bases). The CDR3 loop spans 14 amino acids. Germline V gene sequence: CDR1 SQVTM, CDR2 ANQGSEA. With 3 bases removed from V and 4 bases from J, the gap between germline ends came to 12 bases. The chain's CDR3 is CSVESRAPTGELFF. CDR3 coding DNA: TGCAGCGTTGAGTCCAGGGCTCCCACCGGGGAGCTGTTTTTT.

This clone has only one observation. V is TRBV7-6 and J is TRBJ2-3; 10 nucleotides match TRBD2. V lost 5 bases to trimming and J lost 5 bases; unmatched junction nucleotides: 22. CDR3 length equals 20 residues. Germline V gives CDR1 SGHVS, CDR2 FNYEAQ. CDR3 DNA: TGTGCCAGCAGCACAATTTCCGGTATTGGGCTAGCGGGAGCTGAAGATACGCAGTATTTT. Translated, it gives CASSTISGIGLAGAEDTQYF. The whole variable domain, filled in from reference TRBV7-6 and TRBJ2-3, reads GAGVSQSPRYKVTKRGQDVALRCDPISGHVSLYWYRQALGQGPEFLTYFNYEAQQDKSGLPNDRFSAERPEGSISTLTIQRTEQRDSAMYRCASSTISGIGLAGAEDTQYFGPGTRLTVL.

The gene calls are TRBV7-3 and TRBJ2-1, with TRBD2 matching 9 bases. The CDR3 is 16 amino acids. The germline V gene encodes CDR1 SGHTA and CDR2 FQGTGA. The V segment lost 4 bases and the J segment 2 bases; nucleotides outside the gene matches: 6. CDR3: CASSSLAGAAYNEQFF. In DNA form, the CDR3 reads TGTGCCAGCAGCTCTTTAGCGGGAGCAGCCTACAATGAGCAGTTCTTC. Using reference TRBV7-3 and TRBJ2-1 for the parts outside the CDR3, the full variable domain is GAGVSQTPSNKVTEKGKYVELRCDPISGHTALYWYRQSLGQGPEFLIYFQGTGAADDSGLPNDRFFAVRPEGSVSTLKIQRTERGDSAVYLCASSSLAGAAYNEQFFGPGTRLTVL.

This rearrangement joins TRBV28 to TRBJ1-2; D is perhaps TRBD1 (6 bases). V was clipped by 4 bases and J by 8 bases, with 17 bases between them. CDR3 size: 14 residues. Germline V gene data show CDR1 as MDHEN and CDR2 as SYDVKM. The CDR3 nucleotides read TGTGCCAGCAGTTCGGGGACGCCCCAGGGGGGCTACACCTTC. Amino acids: CASSSGTPQGGYTF.

V and J are TRBV11-2 and TRBJ1-2; 12 positions agree with TRBD1. Germline CDR1 and CDR2: SGHAT and FQNNGV. Trimming at V came to 4 bases and at J to 8 bases, leaving 11 bases not matched to a gene. The CDR3 is 16 residues long. CDR3: CASSSLRDRGHHGYTF. CDR3 in DNA: TGTGCCAGCAGCTCTCTTCGGGACAGGGGGCATCACGGCTACACCTTC. The variable domain in full, completed from reference TRBV11-2 and TRBJ1-2, reads EAGVAQSPRYKIIEKRQSVAFWCNPISGHATLYWYQQILGQGPKLLIQFQNNGVVDDSQLPKDRFSAERLKGVDSTLKIQPAKLEDSAVYLCASSSLRDRGHHGYTFGSGTRLTVV.

This sequence joins TRBV7-9 and TRBJ2-7, with TRBD1 matching over 8 bases. Germline V gives CDR1 SEHNR, CDR2 FQNEAQ (reference sequence). V trimming: 8 bases; J trimming: 4 bases; junction bases outside the gene matches: 13. The CDR3 has 15 residues. The CDR3: CASSNDRGHSYEQYF. CDR3 coding DNA: TGTGCCAGCTCTAACGACAGGGGTCATTCTTACGAGCAGTACTTC. Combining the CDR3 with reference TRBV7-9 and TRBJ2-7 gives the whole variable domain DTGVSQNPRHKITKRGQNVTFRCDPISEHNRLYWYRQTLGQGPEFLTYFQNEAQLEKSRLLSDRFSAERPKGSFSTLEIQRTEQGDSAMYLCASSNDRGHSYEQYFGPGTRLTVT.

The chain has TRBV7-2 and TRBJ2-3, with 7 positions matching TRBD1. The V segment lost 5 bases and the J segment 3 bases; nucleotides outside the gene matches: 8. CDR1 and CDR2 from the germline V gene are SGHTA and FQGNSA. The length of the CDR3 is 15 residues. CDR3: CASSPSIQGTDTQYF. The CDR3 DNA is TGTGCCAGCAGCCCTTCTATACAGGGGACAGATACGCAGTATTTT.

The genes are TRBV7-2 and TRBJ2-3; possible D gene TRBD2, 5 bases. CDR1 and CDR2 (germline): SGHTA, FQGNSA. Trimming removed 5 bases from V and 2 bases from J, with 26 bases in between. CDR3 length: 19 amino acids. The CDR3 region is CASSTRLSLGSGLTDTQYF. The CDR3 DNA sequence: TGTGCCAGCAGCACCCGTTTAAGCTTGGGGAGCGGACTCACAGATACGCAGTATTTT.

The chain is built from TRBV6-6 and TRBJ2-7, with D perhaps TRBD1 (5 bases). The germline gives CDR1 MNHNY, CDR2 SVGAGI (reference sequence). The V gene lost 2 bases and the J gene lost 0 bases, with 8 bases spanning the gap. CDR3 length: 14 amino acids. In DNA, the CDR3 is TGTGCCAGCAGTTACCCAGGGAACTCCTACGAGCAGTACTTC. Translation gives CASSYPGNSYEQYF.

The V and J genes are TRBV18 and TRBJ1-1; TRBD1 matches 10 bases. Germline V gene data show CDR1 as KGHSH and CDR2 as LQKENI. The CDR3 contains 17 residues. V lost 6 bases and J lost 0; bases outside the gene matches: 10. CDR3 sequence: CASSGQGLPVMNTEAFF. In DNA form, the CDR3 reads TGTGCCAGCTCGGGACAGGGGCTCCCCGTAATGAACACTGAAGCTTTCTTT.

The chain employs TRBV4-3 and TRBJ1-1; unclear D gene. This CDR3 is built from 13 residues. Deletions cut 4 bases from V and 4 bases from J, with 10 bases between. CDR1 is LGHNA and CDR2 is YSLEER in the germline V gene. The CDR3 DNA reads TGCGCCAGCAGCCTCGGTGGCGGCACTGAAGCTTTCTTT. Protein product: CASSLGGGTEAFF.

This clone was detected only once. The V call is TRBV27, the J call TRBJ1-1, with a possible D match to TRBD1 (5 bases). V gave up 0 bases and J gave up 10 bases, with 15 bases separating them. The CDR3 is made up of 14 amino acids. Germline CDR1 reads MNHEY; CDR2 reads SMNVEV (reference sequence). The CDR3 region is CASSLSVTGDGAFF. The CDR3 DNA is TGTGCCAGCAGTTTATCGGTCACGGGGGATGGAGCTTTCTTT.

V is TRBV28 and J is TRBJ2-7, with TRBD1 matching 8 bases. Germline CDR1 reads MDHEN; CDR2 reads SYDVKM. The CDR3 contains 15 residues. The V segment lost 6 bases and the J segment 2 bases; nucleotides outside the gene matches: 9. CDR3 DNA sequence: TGTGCCAGCAGACGACAGGGGTCCGCCACCTACGAGCAGTACTTC. Translated: CASRRQGSATYEQYF.

The chain uses TRBV4-1 and TRBJ1-1; TRBD1 matches 7 bases. This CDR3 contains 17 residues. V shed 1 base, J shed 3 bases, and the junction held 11 bases outside the gene matches. The V gene's germline CDR1 is MGHRA and CDR2 YSYEKL. DNA for the CDR3: TGCGCCAGCAGCCAAGGAAGGGGGCTAAAATCTTACACTGAAGCTTTCTTT. Translation gives CASSQGRGLKSYTEAFF.

This chain links TRBV18 with TRBJ2-3; 7 bases align to TRBD2. V was clipped by 1 base and J by 2 bases; unmatched bases: 3. The CDR3 totals 15 residues. Germline CDR1 is KGHSH and CDR2 is LQKENI. The CDR3 is CASSPQRGVTDTQYF. Here the CDR3 DNA reads TGTGCCAGCTCACCACAACGGGGGGTCACAGATACGCAGTATTTT.

This chain joins TRBV7-9 and TRBJ1-1; 9 positions match TRBD1. The ends lost 5 bases at V and 5 bases at J; junction bases unmatched: 9. In germline, CDR1 is SEHNR, CDR2 FQNEAQ (reference sequence). The CDR3 extends over 15 amino acids. CDR3: CASSPGQGYGTEAFF. In nucleotides, the CDR3 is TGTGCCAGCAGCCCTGGACAGGGGTATGGAACTGAAGCTTTCTTT.

This clone has a single count. The chain uses TRBV7-9 and TRBJ2-2, with D maybe TRBD2 (6 bases). CDR1 is SEHNR and CDR2 is FQNEAQ in the germline V gene (reference sequence). This CDR3 has 18 amino acids. V was trimmed by 5 bases and J by 4 bases, leaving 23 bases between them. The CDR3 loop is CASSEAPAGRYSTGELFF. DNA for the CDR3: TGTGCCAGCAGCGAAGCTCCGGCGGGAAGATATTCCACCGGGGAGCTGTTTTTT.

This sequence joins TRBV20-1 and TRBJ2-6, with D possibly TRBD1 on 6 matching bases. CDR1 and CDR2 from the germline V gene are DFQATT and SNEGSKA (reference sequence). V gave up 3 bases and J gave up 0 bases, with 12 bases separating them. This CDR3 has 16 residues. CDR3 region: CSASVQGVSGANVLTF. The CDR3 DNA is TGCAGTGCTAGTGTACAGGGCGTCTCTGGGGCCAACGTCCTGACTTTC.

The V gene is TRBV30, the J gene TRBJ2-5; 7 bases match TRBD1. The CDR3 is 13 residues long. Trimming took 8 bases from V and 1 from J; bases not matched to a gene: 7. The germline V gene encodes CDR1 GTSNPN and CDR2 SVGIG (reference sequence). CDR3 nucleotides: TGTGCCGGGTCGGGACAGCCCCAAGAGACCCAGTACTTC. Amino acid sequence: CAGSGQPQETQYF.

The chain couples TRBV10-3 to TRBJ2-1, with TRBD1 identical over 7 bases. V lost 10 bases to trimming and J lost 8 bases; unmatched junction nucleotides: 14. The germline gives CDR1 ENHRY, CDR2 SYGVKD. The CDR3 covers 14 residues. CDR3 sequence (DNA): TGTGCCACCTCGCCTCCAGGGGGTACGGATGAGCAGTTCTTC. Translating gives CATSPPGGTDEQFF.

The J gene is TRBJ2-5, the V gene TRBV11-3, with 11 bases identical to TRBD2. CDR1 is SGHNT and CDR2 is YENEEA in the germline V gene. The CDR3 is 18 residues long. Losses at the gene ends were 1 base for V and 5 bases for J; bases not matched to a gene: 12. CDR3 amino acids: CASSLGGRLAGSSETQYF. In nucleotides, the CDR3 is TGTGCCAGCAGCTTAGGGGGAAGACTAGCGGGGTCCTCGGAGACCCAGTACTTC.

V usage is TRBV6-2 or TRBV6-3 and J usage is TRBJ1-5; D is perhaps TRBD1 (5 bases). Deletions cut 2 bases from V and 4 bases from J, with 9 bases between. This CDR3 has 14 amino acids. Germline-derived CDR1 and CDR2 are MNHEY and SVGEGT. CDR3 nucleotides: TGTGCCAGCAGTTACCGGGGGGAAAATCAGCCCCAGCATTTT. This sequence encodes CASSYRGENQPQHF.

The rearrangement joins TRBV7-2 to TRBJ2-7, with D perhaps TRBD2 (5 bases). From germline, CDR1 is SGHTA and CDR2 FQGNSA. The CDR3 length is 13 residues. The V end was cut by 5 bases, the J end by 4 bases, with 12 bases between. This CDR3 is CASSRTEEYEQYF. CDR3 DNA sequence: TGTGCCAGCAGCCGGACTGAGGAATACGAGCAGTACTTC.

This clone was counted a single time. The rearrangement joins TRBV27 to TRBJ1-3; no firm D call. In germline, CDR1 is MNHEY, CDR2 SMNVEV (reference sequence). The CDR3 runs 14 residues. The V end lost 6 bases, the J end lost 2 bases, and 11 bases lay between the germline ends. CDR3 in DNA: TGTGCCAGCAGGAGAGAGGCAGCTGGAAACACCATATATTTT. It yields the protein CASRREAAGNTIYF.